The TCR beta chain under discussion was sequenced for a study of CD8 T cells in ankylosing spondylitis. Study-level findings and limits: Typical of ankylosing spondylitis blood, it appeared, was a TCR beta motif of under 10 highly homologous variants.

In TCRdb, the 5' RACE reads were re-called with MiXCR into one record per CDR3 protein. Altogether around 490,000 distinct CDR3 sequences are present, less than 6% being singletons, with the ten largest covering 3% to 4.5%. To note about this clonotype: Its specificity is not known.

From germline, CDR1 is DFQATT and CDR2 SNEGSKA (reference sequence). The CDR3 runs 12 residues. The TCR comes from a male donor with ankylosing spondylitis. This chain connects TRBV20-1 to TRBJ2-7, with D perhaps TRBD1 (5 bases). Specimen: blood, either unsorted or a sorted T cell fraction (not recorded which). CDR3 bases: TGCAGCGCCTCCTCCCAGGGTTTCGAGCAGTACTTC. Translating it yields CSASSQGFEQYF.